This TCR beta chain was sequenced in a study of Ad26.COV2.S vaccination and SARS-CoV-2 variants. Method: immunoSEQ multiplex PCR; TCRdb's copy keeps in-frame clones and lacks some. This sample has about 330,000 clones, with roughly 88% found just once. The CDR3 has 13 amino acids. Looked up from germline, CDR1 is WSHSY and CDR2 is SAAADI. The V gene end was trimmed by 8 bases and the J gene end by 5 bases; junction bases not matched to a gene: 6. Treatment defined: around 19 received Ad26.COV2.S at low or high dose, single or two shots; about 5 received placebo; per-sample allocation not given. The samples date from day 63 after the first vaccine or placebo injection.

The source is a person aged 18-65 years who received the Ad26.COV2.S COVID-19 vaccine or a placebo. V gene TRBV10-2 combines with J gene TRBJ1-2; the match to TRBD1 covers 9 bases. Sequenced material: peripheral blood, taken in a trial of Ad26.COV2.S vaccine versus placebo. The CDR3 protein is CASLPGTGYGYTF. The CDR3 DNA sequence: TGCGCCAGCCTCCCCGGGACAGGGTATGGCTACACCTTC.